In this sample, the clone carrying this T cell receptor beta chain turned up a few times. Its antigen remains unidentified. This CDR3 has 16 residues. The ends lost 4 bases at V and 4 bases at J; junction bases unmatched: 9. The germline V gene encodes CDR1 MNHNS and CDR2 SASEGT. The data originate from a study of cytomegalovirus exposure and HLA in healthy donors. Study overall: From HLA-typed donors, an early data release held about 92 million unique TCRs.

Study results and limitations: Among the CMV-associated chains, a few were confirmed in vitro as specific for CMV antigens.

While unrecorded immune exposures were likely, the donors were nominally healthy when sampled. It was with 60 Vbeta and 13 Jbeta primers that the PCR ran. Data came from immunoSEQ multiplex PCR; TCRdb stores just in-frame clones and leaves some out. Of 75,000 to 95,000 clones listed, around 77% were seen once; the top ten hold over 3%. The material sequenced was PBMCs. The chain is built from TRBV6-1 and TRBJ1-2; TRBD1 aligns across 10 bases. The clonotype originates from a man between 45 and 60 years old in good health and CMV-seronegative. The CDR3 loop is CASSGGTGDLFYGYTF. DNA for the CDR3: TGTGCCAGCAGTGGAGGGACAGGGGACCTCTTCTATGGCTACACCTTC.